One and the same sample provided the 20 T cell receptor beta chains below, sequenced in a study of regulatory T cells in long-lasting Graves disease. Both iRepertoire HTBI primers and Arm-PCR of CDR3 regions were used to build the TCR beta libraries. From the multiplex PCR reads, TCRdb called clonotypes with MiXCR, one entry per CDR3 protein. The profile covers 350,000 to 450,000 distinct CDR3 sequences, with approximately 23% appearing a single time and around a quarter taken by the ten largest. The time point: persistent/refractory GD, antithyroid drugs over 5 years with positive TRAb. Isolated PBMC RNA provided the starting material for the TCR library. The specimen comprised peripheral blood mononuclear cells (PBMCs), sampled when the disease was refractory, from a patient treated with antithyroid drugs. Receptors originate from a woman aged 35 to 49 with Graves disease.

This clonotype has ten or more counts. J is TRBJ1-2 and V is TRBV2; D possibly corresponds to TRBD1 (5 bases). CDR3 length: 15 residues. The V end lost 6 bases, the J end lost 4 bases, and 18 bases lay between the germline ends. Germline V gene sequence: CDR1 SNHLY, CDR2 FYNNEI. CDR3 sequence (DNA): TGTGCCAGCAGGAGGCCTCCGGGGGGAGGCTATGGCTACACCTTC. Translating it yields CASRRPPGGGYGYTF.

This clonotype was seen ten or more times. This CDR3 reads CSVFVGPYGYTF. The CDR3 DNA follows: TGCAGCGTTTTCGTTGGGCCCTATGGCTACACCTTC. The chain combines TRBV29-1 with TRBJ1-2; D unresolved. The germline V and J ends were trimmed by 5 bases and 4 bases, with 11 bases remaining between them. Germline loops: CDR1 SQVTM, CDR2 ANQGSEA. This CDR3 comprises 12 residues.

This clonotype came up a few times. The chain carries TRBV5-1 and TRBJ2-2, with a tentative D call TRBD2 (5 bases). The CDR3 sequence is 15 residues long. The V gene's germline CDR1 is SGHRS and CDR2 YFSETQ. The V gene lost 0 bases and the J gene lost 6 bases, with 12 bases spanning the gap. The CDR3, as DNA: TGCGCCAGCAGCTTGGCTCCCGGACTTTCCGGGGAGCTGTTTTTT. The encoded protein is CASSLAPGLSGELFF. The variable domain in full, with the rest retrieved from reference TRBV5-1 and TRBJ2-2, is KAGVTQTPRYLIKTRGQQVTLSCSPISGHRSVSWYQQTPGQGLQFLFEYFSETQRNKGNFPGRFSGRQFSNSRSEMNVSTLELGDSALYLCASSLAPGLSGELFFGEGSRLTVL.

About this clonotype itself: Because the CDR3 is missing its conserved closing phenylalanine or tryptophan, this is likely a read error. The CDR3 DNA follows: TGCAGTGCTAGCGAAGACGACAGGGGCACTGAAGCTTTCCTT. Protein: CSASEDDRGTEAFL. V usage is TRBV20-1 and J usage is TRBJ1-1; 8 bases align to TRBD1. J gave up 4 bases and V 3 bases, and 7 bases lay outside the gene matches. The CDR3 runs to 14 residues. Germline lookup yields CDR1 DFQATT and CDR2 SNEGSKA (reference sequence).

This clonotype was counted between two and nine times. This rearrangement joins TRBV20-1 to TRBJ2-7, with 7 bases lining up with TRBD1. The length of the CDR3 is 14 residues. V lost 0 bases to trimming and J lost 3 bases; unmatched junction nucleotides: 5. Germline assignment: CDR1 DFQATT and CDR2 SNEGSKA (reference sequence). Here the CDR3 reads CSAREDRDHYEQYF. The CDR3 bases are TGCAGTGCTAGAGAAGACAGGGACCACTACGAGCAGTACTTC.

The chain recombines TRBV5-4 with TRBJ2-2; 7 nucleotides align to TRBD1. V shed 6 bases and J 6 bases; nucleotides not matched to a gene: 5. Germline loops: CDR1 SGHNT, CDR2 YYREEE (reference sequence). This CDR3 contains 13 residues. The CDR3 loop is CASTRDSAGELFF. The CDR3, as DNA: TGTGCCAGCACCCGGGACAGCGCCGGGGAGCTGTTTTTT.

This clonotype has just a few counts. This chain links TRBV6-6 with TRBJ2-2; 8 bases are a match to TRBD1. The CDR3 extends over 20 amino acids. The V gene's germline CDR1 is MNHNY and CDR2 SVGAGI (reference sequence). J gave up 7 bases and V 0 bases, and 19 bases lay outside the gene matches. The CDR3 bases are TGTGCCAGCAGTTACTCGATTTGGTGGGACAGGCGCCCCGAAAACGGGGAGCTGTTTTTT. This gives the protein CASSYSIWWDRRPENGELFF.

This clonotype has at least ten counts. This chain joins TRBV10-3 and TRBJ2-5; 7 nucleotides agree with TRBD1. The CDR3 is 13 amino acids. Germline-derived CDR1 and CDR2 are ENHRY and SYGVKD. After removal of 5 bases from V and 1 base from J, the junction contained 1 base not matched to a gene. The CDR3 nucleotides are TGTGCCATCAGTAACAGGGGCCAAGAGACCCAGTACTTC. As protein: CAISNRGQETQYF.

A few counts support this clonotype. CDR3: CASSYYDRDYNEQFF. The DNA for the CDR3 is TGTGCCAGCAGCTACTACGACAGGGACTACAATGAGCAGTTCTTC. The V and J genes are TRBV7-9 and TRBJ2-1; 7 bases align to TRBD1. Looked up from germline, CDR1 is SEHNR and CDR2 is FQNEAQ (reference sequence). With 4 bases clipped from V and 3 bases from J, the junction kept 6 bases outside the gene matches. This CDR3 spans 15 amino acids.

The gene calls are TRBV12-3 or TRBV12-4 and TRBJ1-1; D call uncertain. This CDR3 spans 15 amino acids. The V end was cut by 8 bases, the J end by 0 bases, with 16 bases between. CDR3 protein: CASPKVFEVNTEAFF. As DNA, the CDR3 is TGTGCCAGCCCCAAGGTCTTCGAAGTGAACACTGAAGCTTTCTTT.

This clonotype was observed at least ten times. CDR3 sequence (DNA): TGTGCCAGCAGCCGAGGACTCGGCTACGAGCAGTACTTC. This sequence encodes CASSRGLGYEQYF. The rearrangement uses TRBV13 and TRBJ2-7, with D perhaps TRBD2 (5 bases). This CDR3 region has 13 residues. The germline V and J ends were trimmed by 5 bases and 3 bases, with 11 bases remaining between them. The germline V gene encodes CDR1 PRHDT and CDR2 FYEKMQ (reference sequence).

At least ten counts were recorded for this clonotype. The chain combines TRBV28 with TRBJ2-2, with TRBD2 matching over 7 bases. The germline gives CDR1 MDHEN, CDR2 SYDVKM. V lost 6 bases, J lost 7 bases, and 8 bases stayed unmatched. The CDR3 sequence is 14 residues long. CDR3 amino acids: CASRQSGIHGELFF. The CDR3 region has the DNA TGTGCCAGCAGACAGAGCGGGATCCACGGGGAGCTGTTTTTT. Together with reference TRBV28 and TRBJ2-2, the CDR3 gives the full variable domain: DVKVTQSSRYLVKRTGEKVFLECVQDMDHENMFWYRQDPGLGLRLIYFSYDVKMKEKGDIPEGYSVSREKKERFSLILESASTNQTSMYLCASRQSGIHGELFFGEGSRLTVL.

A word on this clonotype: This clone may be a read error of a much larger clone one base away. The V and J genes are TRBV9 and TRBJ2-7; D is possibly TRBD1 (6 bases). The V end lost 3 bases, the J end lost 2 bases, and 9 bases lay between the germline ends. Germline CDR1 is SGDLS and CDR2 is YYNGEE. The CDR3 spans 13 residues. Here the CDR3 DNA reads TGTGCCAGCAGCGCGGACAGTACCTACGAGCAGTACTTC. It yields the protein CASSADSTYEQYF.

The chain joins TRBV20-1 to TRBJ1-1; possibly TRBD1 for D (5 bases). Trimming shortened V by 7 bases and J by 6 bases, and 9 bases separated the two germline ends. The CDR3 length is 10 residues. From germline, CDR1 is DFQATT and CDR2 SNEGSKA (reference sequence). CDR3 amino acids: CSVRGSEAFF. CDR3 sequence (DNA): TGCAGTGTGAGGGGATCTGAAGCTTTCTTT.

This sequence joins TRBV7-9 and TRBJ2-2, with 8 bases lining up with TRBD1. V dropped 3 bases and J dropped 1; count of bases not matched to a gene: 7. Germline values: CDR1 SEHNR, CDR2 FQNEAQ (reference sequence). The CDR3 spans 17 residues. The CDR3 DNA reads as TGTGCCAGCAGCTTCGTCGGAGGACAGGGGAACACCGGGGAGCTGTTTTTT. Translating gives CASSFVGGQGNTGELFF.

Worth noting for this clonotype: This may be a read error: a much more frequent sequence differs by one nucleotide. The chain uses TRBV28 and TRBJ2-4, with D possibly matching TRBD1 (5 bases). This CDR3 region has 13 residues. Germline CDR1 MDHEN, CDR2 SYDVKM. V was pared by 7 bases and J by 7 bases, with 14 bases between. CDR3 in amino acids: CASTRRQSNIQYF. The CDR3 DNA is TGTGCCAGCACCCGGCGACAGAGCAACATTCAGTACTTC.

This clonotype was recorded at least ten times. The CDR3 sequence is CSVRNRNTEAFF. The CDR3 DNA reads as TGCAGCGTCCGAAACAGGAACACTGAAGCTTTCTTT. The rearrangement uses TRBV29-1 and TRBJ1-1; D remains unclear. V lost 6 bases and J 1 base, leaving 9 bases between the germline ends. Germline V gene lookup returns CDR1 SQVTM and CDR2 ANQGSEA. The CDR3 has 12 amino acids. The complete variable domain, with remaining parts taken from reference TRBV29-1 and TRBJ1-1, reads SAVISQKPSRDICQRGTSLTIQCQVDSQVTMMFWYRQQPGQSLTLIATANQGSEATYESGFVIDKFPISRPNLTFSTLTVSNMSPEDSSIYLCSVRNRNTEAFFGQGTRLTVV.

The chain employs TRBV2 and TRBJ2-5; 7 bases agree with TRBD1. The better agreement between TRBJ2-1 and the DNA end casts doubt on the J call. This CDR3 has 12 residues. Germline V gene data show CDR1 as SNHLY and CDR2 as FYNNEI. CDR3 DNA sequence: TGTGCCAGCAATGAGGGGGCTATTGAGCAGTTCTTC. Its translation is CASNEGAIEQFF.

This chain joins TRBV7-8 and TRBJ2-7, with D perhaps being TRBD1 or TRBD2 (5 bases each). Between the trimmed V and J ends, which lost 1 base and 6 bases, there was a span of 10 bases. From germline, CDR1 is SGHVS and CDR2 FQNEAQ. CDR3 size: 13 residues. The CDR3 reads CASSLGGAGEQYF. The CDR3 nucleotides are TGTGCCAGCAGCTTAGGAGGGGCGGGCGAGCAGTACTTC.

This clonotype occurred a few times. The chain links TRBV28 to TRBJ1-1; D is uncertain. CDR1 and CDR2 (germline): MDHEN, SYDVKM. With 6 bases removed from V and 0 bases from J, the gap between germline ends came to 11 bases. The CDR3 runs to 14 residues. Here the CDR3 reads CASSMAGMNTEAFF. CDR3 DNA: TGTGCCAGCAGCATGGCAGGAATGAACACTGAAGCTTTCTTT.